This TCR beta chain was captured in a study of blood T cell repertoires in COVID-19. The wider study: T cells, B-cell-depleted T cells, or PBMCs provided the cDNA or gDNA that served as material.

The V and J ends lost 4 bases and 7 bases, in that order; junction bases with no gene match: 11. This CDR3 has 15 amino acids. Germline V lookup: CDR1 MGHRA, CDR2 YSYEKL. This clone was detected only a few times. Profiled with immunoSEQ multiplex PCR; TCRdb holds only in-frame clones, not every one. The data show around 300,000 clones, approximately 91% seen once. This clonotype was sampled from a man between 45 and 60 years old with acute or convalescent COVID-19. Sequencing was carried out using peripheral blood. The chain recombines TRBV4-1 with TRBJ1-2; 8 bases fit TRBD1. The CDR3 sequence is CASSLSSSGGRGYTF. The CDR3 region has the DNA TGCGCCAGCAGCCTCAGTTCCTCAGGGGGCCGTGGCTACACCTTC.